This T cell receptor beta chain was sequenced during a study of T-cell memory formation after mild COVID-19. Study as a whole: TCR clusters were mostly confined to one donor each. Study-wide findings and caveats: Clones contracting across day 15 to 85 had a balanced CD4/CD8 profile; later expanding clones leaned CD4+.

The CDR3 is 15 amino acids. Germline values: CDR1 SGHRS, CDR2 YFSETQ. Trimming took 0 bases from V and 6 from J, leaving 15 bases between them. This clonotype was seen more than once but under ten times. The antigen remains undetermined. cDNA libraries for TCR alpha and TCR beta, carrying sample barcodes and UMIs, came from 5'RACE with constant-segment primers. TCRdb processed the 5' RACE reads anew with MiXCR; each CDR3 protein has one entry. The sample lists around 340,000 distinct CDR3 sequences, about 21% occurring once. The TCR was taken from an adult woman who had mild COVID-19 (a few samples of this study predate the infection). Cell type and time point are not known. The specimen was PBMCs or a T cell subset sorted from them (not recorded which). This chain joins TRBV5-1 and TRBJ1-2; D not resolved. The CDR3 nucleotides are TGCGCCAGCAGCTTGGATCTGACTCTCCCTCATGGCTACACCTTC. Its protein product is CASSLDLTLPHGYTF.